The next 2 T cell receptor beta chains were all read from a single sample in a study of blood T cells in healthy people across ages. Primed by a sample-barcoded 5' primer and a J-beta primer mix, a second PCR proceeded for 7 to 11 cycles. One entry per CDR3 protein, called by TCRdb with MiXCR from the 5' RACE reads. The data hold 700,000 to 1,000,000 distinct CDR3 sequences, with under 45% observed a single time. Specimen: blood. All receptors derive from a man in his sixties in good health.

The chain links TRBV4-3 to TRBJ2-5; 11 bases match TRBD2. V shed 5 bases, J shed 2 bases, and the junction held 7 bases outside the gene matches. This CDR3 has 16 residues. Germline V lookup: CDR1 LGHNA, CDR2 YSLEER. The CDR3: CASSFATSGNQETQYF. The CDR3 bases are TGCGCCAGCAGCTTTGCGACTAGCGGGAATCAAGAGACCCAGTACTTC.

The chain joins TRBV9 to TRBJ2-7; 8 bases line up with TRBD2. Per germline, CDR1 SGDLS and CDR2 YYNGEE. V trimming: 0 bases; J trimming: 4 bases; junction bases outside the gene matches: 9. The CDR3 totals 16 residues. CDR3 coding DNA: TGTGCCAGCAGCGTAGGTCCAGCGGGGGATATTTACGAGCAGTACTTC. Translating gives CASSVGPAGDIYEQYF.